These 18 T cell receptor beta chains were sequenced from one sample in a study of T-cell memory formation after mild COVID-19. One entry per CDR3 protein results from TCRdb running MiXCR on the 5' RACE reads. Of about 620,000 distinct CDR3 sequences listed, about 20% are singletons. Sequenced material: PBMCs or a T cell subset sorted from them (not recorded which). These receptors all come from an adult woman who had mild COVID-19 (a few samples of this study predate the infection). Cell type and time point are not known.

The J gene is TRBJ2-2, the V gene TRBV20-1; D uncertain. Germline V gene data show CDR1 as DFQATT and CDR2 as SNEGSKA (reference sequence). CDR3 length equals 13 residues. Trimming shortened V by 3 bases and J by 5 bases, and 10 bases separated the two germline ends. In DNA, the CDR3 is TGCAGTGCTAGGGCCTATCAAACCGGGGAGCTGTTTTTT. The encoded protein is CSARAYQTGELFF.

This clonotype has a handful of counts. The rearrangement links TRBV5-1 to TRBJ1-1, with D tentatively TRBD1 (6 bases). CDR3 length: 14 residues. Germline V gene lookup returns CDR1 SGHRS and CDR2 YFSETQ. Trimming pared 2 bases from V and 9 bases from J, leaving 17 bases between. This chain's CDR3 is CASSFEMGQIKAFF. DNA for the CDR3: TGCGCCAGCAGCTTTGAGATGGGACAAATTAAAGCTTTCTTT. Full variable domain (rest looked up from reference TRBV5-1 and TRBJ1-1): KAGVTQTPRYLIKTRGQQVTLSCSPISGHRSVSWYQQTPGQGLQFLFEYFSETQRNKGNFPGRFSGRQFSNSRSEMNVSTLELGDSALYLCASSFEMGQIKAFFGQGTRLTVV.

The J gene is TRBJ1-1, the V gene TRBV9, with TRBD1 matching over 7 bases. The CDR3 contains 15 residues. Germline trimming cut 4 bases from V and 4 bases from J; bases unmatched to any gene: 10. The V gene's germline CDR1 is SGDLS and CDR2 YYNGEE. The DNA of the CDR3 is TGTGCCAGCAGCACTTCACAGGGGATCGGCACTGAAGCTTTCTTT. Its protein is CASSTSQGIGTEAFF.

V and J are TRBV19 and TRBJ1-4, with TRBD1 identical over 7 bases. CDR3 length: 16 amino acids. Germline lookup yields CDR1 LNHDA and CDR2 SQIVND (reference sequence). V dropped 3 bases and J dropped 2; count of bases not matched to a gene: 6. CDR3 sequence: CASSIRTGWTNEKLFF. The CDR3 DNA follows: TGTGCCAGTAGTATCAGGACAGGTTGGACTAATGAAAAACTGTTTTTT.

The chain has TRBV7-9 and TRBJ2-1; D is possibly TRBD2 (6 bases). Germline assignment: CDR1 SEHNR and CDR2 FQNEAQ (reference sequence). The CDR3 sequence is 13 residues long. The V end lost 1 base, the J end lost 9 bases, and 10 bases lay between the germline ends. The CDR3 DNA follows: TGTGCCAGCAGCTTAGTTGGAGGGATTGAGCAGTTCTTC. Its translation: CASSLVGGIEQFF.

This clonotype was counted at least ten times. This CDR3 is CASSPSYQETQYF. Here the CDR3 DNA reads TGTGCCAGCTCACCTTCGTACCAAGAGACCCAGTACTTC. The rearrangement uses TRBV18 and TRBJ2-5; D not resolved. The CDR3 runs 13 residues. V was trimmed by 3 bases and J by 0 bases, leaving 5 bases between them. The V gene's germline CDR1 is KGHSH and CDR2 LQKENI.

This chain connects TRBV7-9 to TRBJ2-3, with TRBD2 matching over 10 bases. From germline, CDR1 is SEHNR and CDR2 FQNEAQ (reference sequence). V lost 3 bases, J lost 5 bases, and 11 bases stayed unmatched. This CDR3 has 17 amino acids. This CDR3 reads CASSFPPGLATLDTQYF. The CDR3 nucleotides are TGTGCCAGCAGCTTCCCTCCGGGACTAGCGACCTTAGATACGCAGTATTTT. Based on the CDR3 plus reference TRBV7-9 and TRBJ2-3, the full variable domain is DTGVSQNPRHKITKRGQNVTFRCDPISEHNRLYWYRQTLGQGPEFLTYFQNEAQLEKSRLLSDRFSAERPKGSFSTLEIQRTEQGDSAMYLCASSFPPGLATLDTQYFGPGTRLTVL.

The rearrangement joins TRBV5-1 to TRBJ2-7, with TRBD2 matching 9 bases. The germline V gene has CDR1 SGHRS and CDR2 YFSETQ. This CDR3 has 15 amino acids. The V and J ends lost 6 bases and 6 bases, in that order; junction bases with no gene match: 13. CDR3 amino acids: CASTGASGKSGEQYF. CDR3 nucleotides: TGCGCCAGCACCGGAGCTAGCGGGAAGTCTGGCGAGCAGTACTTC.

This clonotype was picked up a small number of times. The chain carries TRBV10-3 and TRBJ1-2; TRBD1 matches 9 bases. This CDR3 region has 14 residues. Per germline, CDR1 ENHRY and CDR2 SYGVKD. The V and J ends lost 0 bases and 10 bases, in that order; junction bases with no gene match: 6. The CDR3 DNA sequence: TGTGCCATCAGTGAGTCGACGGGACAGGGTACCTACACCTTC. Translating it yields CAISESTGQGTYTF.

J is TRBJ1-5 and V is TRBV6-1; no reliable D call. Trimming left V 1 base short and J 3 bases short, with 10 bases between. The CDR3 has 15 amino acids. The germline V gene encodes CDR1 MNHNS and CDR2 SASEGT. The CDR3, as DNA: TGTGCCAGCAGTGAAGACCTTATTTACAATCAGCCCCAGCATTTT. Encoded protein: CASSEDLIYNQPQHF.

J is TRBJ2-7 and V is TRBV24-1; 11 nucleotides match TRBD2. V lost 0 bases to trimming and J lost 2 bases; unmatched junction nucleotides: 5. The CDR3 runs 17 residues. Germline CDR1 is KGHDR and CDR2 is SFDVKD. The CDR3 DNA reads TGTGCCACCAGTGATTTGAAGGGACTAGCGGCCGCCTACGAGCAGTACTTC. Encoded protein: CATSDLKGLAAAYEQYF.

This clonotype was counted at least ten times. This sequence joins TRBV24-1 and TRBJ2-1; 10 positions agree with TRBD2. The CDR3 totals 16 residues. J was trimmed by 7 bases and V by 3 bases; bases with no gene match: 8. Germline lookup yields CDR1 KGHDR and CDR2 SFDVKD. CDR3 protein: CATSDRTSGFLNEQFF. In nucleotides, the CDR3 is TGTGCCACCAGTGATAGGACTAGCGGATTCTTAAATGAGCAGTTCTTC.

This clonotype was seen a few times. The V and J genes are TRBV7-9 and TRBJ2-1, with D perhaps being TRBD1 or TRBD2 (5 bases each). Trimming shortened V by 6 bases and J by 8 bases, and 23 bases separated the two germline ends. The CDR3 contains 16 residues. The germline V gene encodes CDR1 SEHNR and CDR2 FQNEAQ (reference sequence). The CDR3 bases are TGTGCCAGCAGTTTTACCCTTATGAGGGGTGTGGATGAGCAGTTCTTC. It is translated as CASSFTLMRGVDEQFF.

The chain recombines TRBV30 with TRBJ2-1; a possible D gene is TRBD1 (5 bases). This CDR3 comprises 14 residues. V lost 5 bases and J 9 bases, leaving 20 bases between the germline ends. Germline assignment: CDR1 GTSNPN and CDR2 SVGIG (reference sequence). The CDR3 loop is CAWFLGAAHREQFF. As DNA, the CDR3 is TGTGCCTGGTTTCTTGGGGCGGCTCATCGTGAGCAGTTCTTC.

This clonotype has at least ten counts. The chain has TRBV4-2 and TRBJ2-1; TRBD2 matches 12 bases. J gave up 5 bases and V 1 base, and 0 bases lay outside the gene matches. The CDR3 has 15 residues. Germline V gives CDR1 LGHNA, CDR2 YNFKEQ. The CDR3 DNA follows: TGTGCCAGCAGCCAAGGACTAGCGGGAGACAATGAGCAGTTCTTC. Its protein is CASSQGLAGDNEQFF.

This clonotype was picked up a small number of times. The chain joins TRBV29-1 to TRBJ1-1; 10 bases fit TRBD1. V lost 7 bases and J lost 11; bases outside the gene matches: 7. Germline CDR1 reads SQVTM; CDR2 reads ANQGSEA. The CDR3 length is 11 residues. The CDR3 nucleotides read TGCAGCGGAGACAGGGGGCAGCTTGCTTTCTTT. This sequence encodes CSGDRGQLAFF.

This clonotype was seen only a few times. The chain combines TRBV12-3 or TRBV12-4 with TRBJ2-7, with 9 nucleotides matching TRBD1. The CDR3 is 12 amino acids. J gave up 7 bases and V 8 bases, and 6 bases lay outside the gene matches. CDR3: CASSQGAEEQYF. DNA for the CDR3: TGTGCCAGCTCACAGGGGGCTGAAGAGCAGTACTTC.

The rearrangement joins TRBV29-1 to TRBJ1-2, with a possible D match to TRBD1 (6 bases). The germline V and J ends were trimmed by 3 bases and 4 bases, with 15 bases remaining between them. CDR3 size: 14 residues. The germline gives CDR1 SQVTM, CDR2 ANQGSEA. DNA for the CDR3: TGCAGCGTTGATTCAGGGGTACTCGGCTATGGCTACACCTTC. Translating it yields CSVDSGVLGYGYTF.